This T cell receptor (beta chain) was identified during a study of OX40 agonist ivuxolimab in advanced cancers. About the study: Cohort: roughly 80% men, mean age roughly 60, aged about 20 to 80.

The study's findings and limits: Compared with CD4+, CD8+ T cells on average had more expanded clones. Both blood CD4+ and CD8+ T cells showed clonal growth by week 6 at 0.1 to 3.0 mg/kg.

Method: immunoSEQ multiplex PCR; TCRdb's copy keeps in-frame clones and lacks some. The data show approximately 49,000 clones, about 81% seen once. The CDR3 runs to 17 residues. Looked up from germline, CDR1 is SGHTA and CDR2 is FQGNSA. V dropped 5 bases and J dropped 6 bases, with 22 bases sitting between them. For this clone: The antigen remains undetermined.

This receptor was obtained from an adult with an advanced solid tumor such as melanoma, head and neck, liver or kidney cancer. The V call is TRBV7-2, the J call TRBJ2-2; the D gene is possibly TRBD2 (7 bases). The sample in question was CD4+ or CD8+ T cells sorted from blood, obtained in a trial of the OX40 agonist ivuxolimab. In nucleotides, the CDR3 is TGTGCCAGCAGCCCTAGGGGGAGGGACCTCCGGTCCGGGGAGCTGTTTTTT. As protein: CASSPRGRDLRSGELFF.